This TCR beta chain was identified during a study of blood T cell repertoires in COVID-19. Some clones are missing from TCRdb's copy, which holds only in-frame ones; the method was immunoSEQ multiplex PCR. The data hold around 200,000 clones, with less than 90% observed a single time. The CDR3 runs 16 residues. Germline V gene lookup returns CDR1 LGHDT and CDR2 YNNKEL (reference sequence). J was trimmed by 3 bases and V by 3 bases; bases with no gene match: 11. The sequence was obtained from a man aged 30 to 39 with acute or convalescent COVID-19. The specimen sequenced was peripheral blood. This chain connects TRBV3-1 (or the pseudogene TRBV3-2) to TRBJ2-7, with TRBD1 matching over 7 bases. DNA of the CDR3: TGTGCCAGCAGCCACTACGTCCGGACAGGCCACTACGAGCAGTACTTC. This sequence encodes CASSHYVRTGHYEQYF.